This T cell receptor beta chain is from a study of OX40 agonist ivuxolimab in advanced cancers. Study conclusions and caveats: Expanded clones tended on average to be more numerous among CD8+ T cells than CD4+. Those patients achieving a partial response at 0.1-3.0 mg/kg showed among the lowest clonal expansion. Normalized T-cell clonal expansion was also low in some nonresponders.

With baseline, cycle 4 day 1, and cycle 7 day 1 as timepoints, blood was sampled. By proportion, this clone is medium-sized. Its antigen is still unknown. This specimen includes other DNA sequences encoding the same CDR3. The V segment lost 1 base and the J segment 4 bases; nucleotides outside the gene matches: 0. The CDR3 totals 13 residues. Germline V gene sequence: CDR1 MGHRA, CDR2 YSYEKL. Measured with immunoSEQ multiplex PCR; TCRdb has only the in-frame clones, and not every one. The sample has some 30,000 clones; roughly 80% are singletons. The source is an adult with an advanced solid tumor such as melanoma, head and neck, liver or kidney cancer. The J gene is TRBJ2-7, the V gene TRBV4-1; 8 bases agree with TRBD1. The source material was CD4+ or CD8+ T cells sorted from blood, sampled in a trial of the OX40 agonist ivuxolimab. In nucleotides, the CDR3 is TGCGCCAGCAGCCAAGGGACAGGGTACGAGCAGTACTTC. Its protein is CASSQGTGYEQYF.